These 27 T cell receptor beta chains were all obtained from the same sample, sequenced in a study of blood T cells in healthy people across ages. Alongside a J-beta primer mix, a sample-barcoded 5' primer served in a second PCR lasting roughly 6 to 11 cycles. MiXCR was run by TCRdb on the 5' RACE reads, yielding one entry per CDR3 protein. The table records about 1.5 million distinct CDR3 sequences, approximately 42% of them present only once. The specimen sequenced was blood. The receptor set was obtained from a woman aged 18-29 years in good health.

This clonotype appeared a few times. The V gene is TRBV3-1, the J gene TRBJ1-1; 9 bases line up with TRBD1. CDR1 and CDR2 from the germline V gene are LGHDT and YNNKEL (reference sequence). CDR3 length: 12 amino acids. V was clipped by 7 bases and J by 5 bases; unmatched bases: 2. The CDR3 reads CASKGQGTEAFF. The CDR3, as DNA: TGTGCCAGCAAGGGACAGGGAACTGAAGCTTTCTTT.

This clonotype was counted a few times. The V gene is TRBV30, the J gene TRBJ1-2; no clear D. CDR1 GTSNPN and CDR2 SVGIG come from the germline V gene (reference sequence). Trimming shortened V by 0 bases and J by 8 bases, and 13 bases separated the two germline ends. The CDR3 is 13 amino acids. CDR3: CAWSVVALGGYTF. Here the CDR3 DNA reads TGTGCCTGGAGTGTAGTAGCGTTGGGAGGCTACACCTTC.

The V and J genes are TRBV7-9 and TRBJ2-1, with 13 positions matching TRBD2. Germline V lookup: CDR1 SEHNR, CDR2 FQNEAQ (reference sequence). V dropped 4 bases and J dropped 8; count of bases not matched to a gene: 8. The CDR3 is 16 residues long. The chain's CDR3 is CASSSGLAGVKDEQFF. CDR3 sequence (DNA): TGTGCCAGCAGCTCAGGACTAGCGGGGGTAAAGGATGAGCAGTTCTTC.

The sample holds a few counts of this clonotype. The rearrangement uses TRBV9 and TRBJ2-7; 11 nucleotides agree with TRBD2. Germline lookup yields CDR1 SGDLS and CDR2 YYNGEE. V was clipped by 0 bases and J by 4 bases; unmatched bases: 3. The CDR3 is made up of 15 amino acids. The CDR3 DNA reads TGTGCCAGCAGCGTAGGTAGCGGGGGGGAGTACGAGCAGTACTTC. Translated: CASSVGSGGEYEQYF.

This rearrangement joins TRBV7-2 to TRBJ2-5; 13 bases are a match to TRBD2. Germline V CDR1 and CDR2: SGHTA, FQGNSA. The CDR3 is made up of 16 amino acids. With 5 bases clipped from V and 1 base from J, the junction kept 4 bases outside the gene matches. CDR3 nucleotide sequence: TGTGCCAGCAGCATACTAGCGGGGGGGCCCCAAGAGACCCAGTACTTC. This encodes CASSILAGGPQETQYF.

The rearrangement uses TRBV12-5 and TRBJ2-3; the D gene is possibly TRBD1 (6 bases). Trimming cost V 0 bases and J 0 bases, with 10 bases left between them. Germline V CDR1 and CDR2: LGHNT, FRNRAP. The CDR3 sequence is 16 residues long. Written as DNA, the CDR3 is TGTGCTAGTGGTTTGGTAATAACAGGGAGCACAGATACGCAGTATTTT. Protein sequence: CASGLVITGSTDTQYF.

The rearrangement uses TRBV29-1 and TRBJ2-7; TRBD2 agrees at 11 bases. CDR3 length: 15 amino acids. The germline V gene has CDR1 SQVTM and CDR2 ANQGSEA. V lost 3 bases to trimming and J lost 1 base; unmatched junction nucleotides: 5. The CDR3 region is CSVEFTSGRSYEQYF. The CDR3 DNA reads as TGCAGCGTTGAGTTCACTAGCGGGAGATCCTACGAGCAGTACTTC.

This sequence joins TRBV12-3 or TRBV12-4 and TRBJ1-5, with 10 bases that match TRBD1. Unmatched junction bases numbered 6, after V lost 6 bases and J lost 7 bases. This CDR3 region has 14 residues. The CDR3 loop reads CASRGTGEVQPQHF. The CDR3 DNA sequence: TGTGCCAGCAGGGGGACAGGGGAGGTCCAGCCCCAGCATTTT.

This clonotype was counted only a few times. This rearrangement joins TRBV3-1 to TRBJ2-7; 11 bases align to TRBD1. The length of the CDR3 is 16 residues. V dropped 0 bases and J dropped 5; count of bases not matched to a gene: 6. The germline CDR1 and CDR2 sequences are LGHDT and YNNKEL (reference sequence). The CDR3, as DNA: TGTGCCAGCAGCCAAGAAGGGACAGGGGGGAGGAACGAGCAGTACTTC. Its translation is CASSQEGTGGRNEQYF.

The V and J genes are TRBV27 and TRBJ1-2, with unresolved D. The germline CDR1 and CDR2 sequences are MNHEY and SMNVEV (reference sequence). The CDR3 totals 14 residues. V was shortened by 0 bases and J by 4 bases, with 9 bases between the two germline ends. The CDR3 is CASSLSAEIYGYTF. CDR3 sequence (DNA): TGTGCCAGCAGTTTATCAGCGGAAATCTATGGCTACACCTTC.

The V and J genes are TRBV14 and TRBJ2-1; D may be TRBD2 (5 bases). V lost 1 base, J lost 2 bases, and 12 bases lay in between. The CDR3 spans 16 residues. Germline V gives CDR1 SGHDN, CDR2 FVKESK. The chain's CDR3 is CASSQGSGHTYNEQFF. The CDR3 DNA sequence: TGTGCCAGCAGCCAAGGCAGCGGCCATACCTACAATGAGCAGTTCTTC. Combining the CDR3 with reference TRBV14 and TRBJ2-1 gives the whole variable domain EAGVTQFPSHSVIEKGQTVTLRCDPISGHDNLYWYRRVMGKEIKFLLHFVKESKQDESGMPNNRFLAERTGGTYSTLKVQPAELEDSGVYFCASSQGSGHTYNEQFFGPGTRLTVL.

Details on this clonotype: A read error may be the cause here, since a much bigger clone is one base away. The CDR3 sequence: CASSEYSPTGTGDYGCTF. The DNA for the CDR3 is TGTGCCAGCAGTGAATATAGCCCCACCGGGACAGGTGACTATGGCTGCACCTTC. This sequence joins TRBV25-1 and TRBJ1-2; TRBD1 aligns across 8 bases. Germline CDR1 reads MGHDK; CDR2 reads SYGVNS. The CDR3 totals 18 residues.

The CDR3, as DNA: TGTGCCAGCAGCATGGGGGTATCTGGGGCCAACGTCCTGACTTTC. Protein product: CASSMGVSGANVLTF. This chain joins TRBV6-2 or TRBV6-3 and TRBJ2-6; either TRBD1 or TRBD2 may supply D (5 bases each). Germline lookup yields CDR1 MNHEY and CDR2 SVGEGT. V was trimmed by 6 bases and J by 1 base, leaving 10 bases between them. The CDR3 runs to 15 residues.

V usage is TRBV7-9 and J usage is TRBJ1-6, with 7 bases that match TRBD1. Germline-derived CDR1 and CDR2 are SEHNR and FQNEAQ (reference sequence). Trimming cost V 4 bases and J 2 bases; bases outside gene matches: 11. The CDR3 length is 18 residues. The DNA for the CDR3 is TGTGCCAGCAGCTCGACAGGGTTCGACCGAGCCTATAATTCACCCCTCCACTTT. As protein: CASSSTGFDRAYNSPLHF.

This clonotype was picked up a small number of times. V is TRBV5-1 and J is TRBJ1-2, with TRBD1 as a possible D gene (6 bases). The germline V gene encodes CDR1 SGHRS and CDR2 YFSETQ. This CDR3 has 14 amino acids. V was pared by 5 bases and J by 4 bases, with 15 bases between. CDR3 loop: CASSSEGEGYGYTF. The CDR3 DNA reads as TGCGCCAGCAGTTCGGAGGGGGAAGGCTATGGCTACACCTTC. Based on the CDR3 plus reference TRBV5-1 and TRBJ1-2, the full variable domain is KAGVTQTPRYLIKTRGQQVTLSCSPISGHRSVSWYQQTPGQGLQFLFEYFSETQRNKGNFPGRFSGRQFSNSRSEMNVSTLELGDSALYLCASSSEGEGYGYTFGSGTRLTVV.

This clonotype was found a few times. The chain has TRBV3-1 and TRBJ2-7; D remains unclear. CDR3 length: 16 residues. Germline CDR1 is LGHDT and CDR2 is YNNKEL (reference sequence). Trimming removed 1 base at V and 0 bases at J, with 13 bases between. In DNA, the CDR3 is TGTGCCAGCAGCCAAGCCGACCCCAGGAGCTCCTACGAGCAGTACTTC. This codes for CASSQADPRSSYEQYF.

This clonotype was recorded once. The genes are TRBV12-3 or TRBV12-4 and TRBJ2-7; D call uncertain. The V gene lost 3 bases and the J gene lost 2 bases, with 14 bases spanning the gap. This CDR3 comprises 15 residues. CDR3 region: CASSLAPSAAYEQYF. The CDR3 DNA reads TGTGCCAGCAGTTTGGCCCCGAGCGCAGCCTACGAGCAGTACTTC.

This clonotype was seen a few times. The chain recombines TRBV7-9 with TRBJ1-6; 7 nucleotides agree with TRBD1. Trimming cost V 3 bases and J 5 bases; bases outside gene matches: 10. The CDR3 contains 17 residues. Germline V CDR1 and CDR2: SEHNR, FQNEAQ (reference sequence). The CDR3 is CASSFSQGGIDNSPLHF. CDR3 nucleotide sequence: TGTGCCAGCAGCTTTTCGCAGGGGGGTATCGATAATTCACCCCTCCACTTT.

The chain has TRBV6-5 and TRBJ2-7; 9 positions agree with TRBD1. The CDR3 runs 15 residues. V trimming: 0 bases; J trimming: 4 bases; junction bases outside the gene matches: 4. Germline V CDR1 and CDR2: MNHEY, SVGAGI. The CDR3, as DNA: TGTGCCAGCAGTTACTCTGGGACAGGGTGGTACGAGCAGTACTTC. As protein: CASSYSGTGWYEQYF.

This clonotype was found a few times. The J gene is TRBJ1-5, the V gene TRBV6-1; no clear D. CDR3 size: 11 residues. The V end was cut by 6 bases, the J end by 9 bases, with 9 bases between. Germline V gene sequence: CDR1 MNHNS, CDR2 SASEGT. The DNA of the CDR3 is TGTGCCAGCAGGGACTCCTGGCCCCAGCATTTT. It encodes CASRDSWPQHF.

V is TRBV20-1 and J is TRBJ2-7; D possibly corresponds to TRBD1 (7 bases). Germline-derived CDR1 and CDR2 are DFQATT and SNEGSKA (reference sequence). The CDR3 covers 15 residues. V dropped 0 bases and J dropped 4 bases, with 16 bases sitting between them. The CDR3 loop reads CSARDRRTGLYEQYF. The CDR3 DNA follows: TGCAGTGCTAGAGATCGTAGGACAGGACTATACGAGCAGTACTTC.

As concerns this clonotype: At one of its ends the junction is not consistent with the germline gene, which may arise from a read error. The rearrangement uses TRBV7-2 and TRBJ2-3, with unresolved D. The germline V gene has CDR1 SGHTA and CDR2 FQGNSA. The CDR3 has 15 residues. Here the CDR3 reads CVSSLFLSLTDTQYF. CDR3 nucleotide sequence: TGTGTCAGCAGCTTATTCCTTAGCCTCACAGATACGCAGTATTTT.

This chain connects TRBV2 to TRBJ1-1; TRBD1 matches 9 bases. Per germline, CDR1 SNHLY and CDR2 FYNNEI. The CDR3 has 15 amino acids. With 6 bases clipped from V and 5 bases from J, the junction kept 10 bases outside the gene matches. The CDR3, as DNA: TGTGCCAGCAGGACGGTCGGGACAGGGAGGACTGAAGCTTTCTTT. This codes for CASRTVGTGRTEAFF.

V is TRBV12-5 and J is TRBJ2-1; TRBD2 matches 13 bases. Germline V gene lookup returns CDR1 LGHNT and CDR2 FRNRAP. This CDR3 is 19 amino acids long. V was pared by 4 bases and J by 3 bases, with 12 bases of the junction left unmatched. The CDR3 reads CASGSVSVTSGGDYNEQFF. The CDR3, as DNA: TGTGCTAGTGGTTCGGTGTCGGTAACTAGCGGGGGGGACTACAATGAGCAGTTCTTC.

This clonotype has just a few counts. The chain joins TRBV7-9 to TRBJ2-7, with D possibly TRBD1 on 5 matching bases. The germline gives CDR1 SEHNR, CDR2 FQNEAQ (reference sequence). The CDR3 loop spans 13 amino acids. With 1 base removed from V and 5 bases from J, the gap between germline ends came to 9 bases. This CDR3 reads CASSLGQNDEQYF. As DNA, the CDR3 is TGTGCCAGCAGCTTAGGACAGAACGACGAGCAGTACTTC.

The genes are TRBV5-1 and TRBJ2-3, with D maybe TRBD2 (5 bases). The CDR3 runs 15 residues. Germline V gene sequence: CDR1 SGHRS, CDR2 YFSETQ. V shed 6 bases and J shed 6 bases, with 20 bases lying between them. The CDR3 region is CASMGSAARADTQYF. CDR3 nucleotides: TGCGCCAGCATGGGTAGCGCGGCCCGGGCGGATACGCAGTATTTT.

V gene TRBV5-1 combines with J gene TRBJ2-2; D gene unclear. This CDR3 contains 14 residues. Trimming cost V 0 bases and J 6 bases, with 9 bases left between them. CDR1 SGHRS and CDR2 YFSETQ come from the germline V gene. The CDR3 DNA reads TGCGCCAGCAGCTTGGCCCCCTGGGCCGGGGAGCTGTTTTTT. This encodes CASSLAPWAGELFF.